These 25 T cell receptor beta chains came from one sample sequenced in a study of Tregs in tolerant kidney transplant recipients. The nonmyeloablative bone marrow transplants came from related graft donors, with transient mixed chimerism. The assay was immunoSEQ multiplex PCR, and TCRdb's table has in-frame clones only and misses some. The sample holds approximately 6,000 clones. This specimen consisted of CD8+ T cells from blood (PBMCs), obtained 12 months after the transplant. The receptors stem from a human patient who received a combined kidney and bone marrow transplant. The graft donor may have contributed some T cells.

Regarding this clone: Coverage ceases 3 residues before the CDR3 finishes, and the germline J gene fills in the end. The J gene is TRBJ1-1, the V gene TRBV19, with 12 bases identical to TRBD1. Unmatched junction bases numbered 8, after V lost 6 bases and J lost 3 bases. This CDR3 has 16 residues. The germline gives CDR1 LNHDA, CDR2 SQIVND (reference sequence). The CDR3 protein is CASSGTGGVGHTEAFF. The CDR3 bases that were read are TGTGCCAGTAGCGGGACAGGGGGCGTTGGCCACACTGAA. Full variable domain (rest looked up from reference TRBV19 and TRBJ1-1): DGGITQSPKYLFRKEGQNVTLSCEQNLNHDAMYWYRQDPGQGLRLIYYSQIVNDFQKGDIAEGYSVSREKKESFPLTVTSAQKNPTAFYLCASSGTGGVGHTEAFFGQGTRLTVV.

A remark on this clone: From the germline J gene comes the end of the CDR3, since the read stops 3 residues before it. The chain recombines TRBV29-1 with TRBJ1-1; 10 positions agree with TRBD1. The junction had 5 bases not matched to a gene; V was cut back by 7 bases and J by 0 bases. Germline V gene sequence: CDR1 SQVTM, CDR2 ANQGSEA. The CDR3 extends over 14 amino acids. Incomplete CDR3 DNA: TGCAGCGCGTCGACAGGGGGCATGAACACTGAA. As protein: CSASTGGMNTE. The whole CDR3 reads CSASTGGMNTEAFF.

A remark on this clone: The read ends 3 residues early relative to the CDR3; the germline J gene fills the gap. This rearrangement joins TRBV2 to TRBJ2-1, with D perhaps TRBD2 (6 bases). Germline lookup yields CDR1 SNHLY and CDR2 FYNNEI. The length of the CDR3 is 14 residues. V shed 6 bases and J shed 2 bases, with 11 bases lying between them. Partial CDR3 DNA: TGTGCCAGCAGACGGGGACTCCCCTACAATGAG. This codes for CASRRGLPYNE. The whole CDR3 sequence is CASRRGLPYNEQFF.

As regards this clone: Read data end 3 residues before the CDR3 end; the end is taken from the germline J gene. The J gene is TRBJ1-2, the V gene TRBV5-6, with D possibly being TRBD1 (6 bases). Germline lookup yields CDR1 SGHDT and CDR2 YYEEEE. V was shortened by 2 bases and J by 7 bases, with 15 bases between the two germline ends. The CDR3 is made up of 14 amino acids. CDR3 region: CASSLGQGRLGYTF. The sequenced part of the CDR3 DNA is TGTGCCAGCAGCTTAGGGCAGGGGAGGCTTGGC.

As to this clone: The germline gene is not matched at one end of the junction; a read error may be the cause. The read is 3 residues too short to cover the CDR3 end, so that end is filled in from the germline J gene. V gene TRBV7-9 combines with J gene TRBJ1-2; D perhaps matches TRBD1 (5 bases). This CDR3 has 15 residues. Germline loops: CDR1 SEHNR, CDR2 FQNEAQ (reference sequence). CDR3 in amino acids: CAGSSRQPANYGYTF. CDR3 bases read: TGTGCCGGCAGCTCCCGACAGCCAGCTAACTATGGC.

The sequenced part of the CDR3 DNA is TGTGCCAGCAGGCCTATGAGCGCCTACGAG. Translation: CASRPMSAYE. The complete CDR3 protein is CASRPMSAYEQYF. This rearrangement joins TRBV5-5 to TRBJ2-7; D uncertain. The read comes to an end 3 residues before the CDR3 does, leaving the germline J gene to fill in the end. The CDR3 is 13 residues long. V was trimmed by 5 bases and J by 2 bases, leaving 11 bases between them. Germline CDR1 reads SGHKS; CDR2 reads YYEKEE (reference sequence).

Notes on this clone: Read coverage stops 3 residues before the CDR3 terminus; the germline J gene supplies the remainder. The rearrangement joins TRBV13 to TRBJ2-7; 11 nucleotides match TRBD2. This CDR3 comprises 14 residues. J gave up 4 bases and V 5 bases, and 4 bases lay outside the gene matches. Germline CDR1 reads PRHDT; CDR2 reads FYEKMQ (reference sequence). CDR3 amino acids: CASSVSGRVYEQYF. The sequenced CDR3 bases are TGTGCCAGCAGCGTTAGCGGGAGGGTTTACGAG.

The CDR3 here is CASSFPTGTGELFF. The DNA read from the CDR3 is TGTGCCAGCAGCTTCCCTACAGGGACCGGGGAG. This sequence joins TRBV11-2 and TRBJ2-2; weak D call: TRBD1 (6 bases). The CDR3 end lies 3 residues beyond the end of the read and is filled in from the germline J gene. The CDR3 contains 14 residues. Germline V gene data show CDR1 as SGHAT and CDR2 as FQNNGV. V was pared by 3 bases and J by 5 bases, with 10 bases between.

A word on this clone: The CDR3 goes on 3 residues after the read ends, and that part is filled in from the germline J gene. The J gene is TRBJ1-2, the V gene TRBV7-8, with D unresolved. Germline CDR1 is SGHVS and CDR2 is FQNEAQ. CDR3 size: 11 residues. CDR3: CASTIPQGYTF. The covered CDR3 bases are TGTGCCAGCACCATCCCCCAAGGC.

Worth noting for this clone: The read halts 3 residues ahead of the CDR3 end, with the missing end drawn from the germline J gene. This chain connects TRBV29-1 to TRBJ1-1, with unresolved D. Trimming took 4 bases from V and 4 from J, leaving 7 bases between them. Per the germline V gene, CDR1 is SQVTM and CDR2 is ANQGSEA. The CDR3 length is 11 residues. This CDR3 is CSVAGLTEAFF. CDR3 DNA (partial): TGCAGCGTTGCTGGGCTCACTGAA.

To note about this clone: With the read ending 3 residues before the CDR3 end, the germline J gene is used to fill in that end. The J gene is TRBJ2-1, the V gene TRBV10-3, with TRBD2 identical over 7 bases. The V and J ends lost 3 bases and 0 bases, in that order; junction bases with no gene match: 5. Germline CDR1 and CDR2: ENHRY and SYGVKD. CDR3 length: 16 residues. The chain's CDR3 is CAISDGLADSYNEQFF. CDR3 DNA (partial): TGTGCCATCAGTGACGGGCTAGCGGACTCCTACAATGAG.

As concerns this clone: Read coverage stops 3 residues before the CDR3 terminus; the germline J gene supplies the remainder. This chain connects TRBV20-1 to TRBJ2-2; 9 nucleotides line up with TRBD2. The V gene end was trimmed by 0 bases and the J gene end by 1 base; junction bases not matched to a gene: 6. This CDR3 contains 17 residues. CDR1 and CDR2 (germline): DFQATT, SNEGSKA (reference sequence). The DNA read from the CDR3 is TGCAGTGCTAGAGATTGGGTAGCGGGAGTGAACACCGGGGAG. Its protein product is CSARDWVAGVNTGE. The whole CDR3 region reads CSARDWVAGVNTGELFF.

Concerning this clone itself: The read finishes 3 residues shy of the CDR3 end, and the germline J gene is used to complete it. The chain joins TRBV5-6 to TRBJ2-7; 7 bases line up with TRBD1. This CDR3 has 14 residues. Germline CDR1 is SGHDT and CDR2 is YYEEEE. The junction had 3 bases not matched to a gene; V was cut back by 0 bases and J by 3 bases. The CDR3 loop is CASSLDRGGYEQYF. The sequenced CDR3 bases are TGTGCCAGCAGCTTGGACAGGGGTGGCTACGAG.

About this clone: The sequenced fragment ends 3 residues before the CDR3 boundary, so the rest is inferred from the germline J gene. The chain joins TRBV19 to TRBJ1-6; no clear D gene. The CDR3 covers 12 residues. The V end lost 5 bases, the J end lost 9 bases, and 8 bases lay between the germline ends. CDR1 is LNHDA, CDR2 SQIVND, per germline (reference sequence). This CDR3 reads CASSVNGSPLHF. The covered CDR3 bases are TGTGCCAGTAGTGTAAACGGTTCACCC.

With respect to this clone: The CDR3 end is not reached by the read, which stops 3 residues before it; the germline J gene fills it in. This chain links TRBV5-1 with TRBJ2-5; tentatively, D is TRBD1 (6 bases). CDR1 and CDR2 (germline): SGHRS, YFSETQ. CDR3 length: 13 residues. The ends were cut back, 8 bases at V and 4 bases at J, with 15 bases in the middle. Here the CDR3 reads CASADSEGETQYF. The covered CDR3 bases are TGCGCCAGTGCGGACAGTGAAGGAGAGACC.

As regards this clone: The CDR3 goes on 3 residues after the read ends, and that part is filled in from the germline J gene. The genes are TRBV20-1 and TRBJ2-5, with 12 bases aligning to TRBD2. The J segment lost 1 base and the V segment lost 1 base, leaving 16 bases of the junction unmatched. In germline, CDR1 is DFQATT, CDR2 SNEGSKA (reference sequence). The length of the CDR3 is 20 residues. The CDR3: CSARGWGRPSGRELQETQYF. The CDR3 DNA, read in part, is TGCAGTGCTAGAGGTTGGGGTAGGCCTAGCGGGAGGGAGCTCCAAGAGACC.

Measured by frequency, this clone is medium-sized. Incomplete CDR3 DNA: TGTGCCAGCAGTTGGGGAGGGGGAAACACTGAA. Its protein product is CASSWGGGNTE. In full, the CDR3 reads CASSWGGGNTEAFF. The chain combines TRBV27 with TRBJ1-1, with a tentative D call TRBD1 (6 bases). The read is 3 residues too short to cover the CDR3 end, so that end is filled in from the germline J gene. CDR1 MNHEY and CDR2 SMNVEV come from the germline V gene (reference sequence). This CDR3 is 14 amino acids long. V was pared by 4 bases and J by 2 bases, with 11 bases between.

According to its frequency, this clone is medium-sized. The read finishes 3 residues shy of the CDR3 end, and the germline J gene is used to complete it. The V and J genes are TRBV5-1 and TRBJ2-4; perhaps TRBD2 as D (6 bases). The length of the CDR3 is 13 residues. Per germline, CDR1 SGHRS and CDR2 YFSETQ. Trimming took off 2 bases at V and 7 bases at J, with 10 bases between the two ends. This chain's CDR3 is CASSFGGKNIQYF. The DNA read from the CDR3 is TGCGCCAGCAGCTTCGGCGGGAAGAACATT. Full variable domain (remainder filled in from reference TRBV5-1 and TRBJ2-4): KAGVTQTPRYLIKTRGQQVTLSCSPISGHRSVSWYQQTPGQGLQFLFEYFSETQRNKGNFPGRFSGRQFSNSRSEMNVSTLELGDSALYLCASSFGGKNIQYFGAGTRLSVL.

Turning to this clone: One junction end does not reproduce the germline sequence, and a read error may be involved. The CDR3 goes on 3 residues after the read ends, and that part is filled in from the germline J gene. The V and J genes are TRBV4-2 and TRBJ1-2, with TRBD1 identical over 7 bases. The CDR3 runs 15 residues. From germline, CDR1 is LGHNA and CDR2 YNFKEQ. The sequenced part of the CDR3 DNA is TGCGCCAGCAGCCAAGTGACAGGGCAACACTATGGC. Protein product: CASSQVTGQHYG. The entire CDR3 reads CASSQVTGQHYGYTF.

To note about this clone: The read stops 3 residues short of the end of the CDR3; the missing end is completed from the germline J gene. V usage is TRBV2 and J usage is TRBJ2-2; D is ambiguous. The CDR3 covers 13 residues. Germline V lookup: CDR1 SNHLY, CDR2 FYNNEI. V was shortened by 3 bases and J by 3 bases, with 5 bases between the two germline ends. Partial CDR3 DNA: TGTGCCAGCAGTGACCGTTACACCGGGGAG. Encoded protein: CASSDRYTGE. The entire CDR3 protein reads CASSDRYTGELFF.

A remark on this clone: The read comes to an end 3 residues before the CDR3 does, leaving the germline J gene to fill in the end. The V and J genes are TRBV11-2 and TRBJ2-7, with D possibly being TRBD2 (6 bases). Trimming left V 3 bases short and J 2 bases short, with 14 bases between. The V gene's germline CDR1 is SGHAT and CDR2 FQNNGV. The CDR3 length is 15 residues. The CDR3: CASSLVGGSAYEQYF. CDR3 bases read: TGTGCCAGCAGCTTGGTTGGGGGGTCAGCCTACGAG.

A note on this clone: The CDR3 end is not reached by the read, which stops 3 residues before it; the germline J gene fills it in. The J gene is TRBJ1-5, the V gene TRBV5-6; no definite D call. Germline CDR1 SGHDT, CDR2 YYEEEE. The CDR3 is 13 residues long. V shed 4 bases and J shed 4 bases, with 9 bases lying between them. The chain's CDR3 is CASSAVGNQPQHF. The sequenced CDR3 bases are TGTGCCAGCAGCGCCGTCGGGAATCAGCCC.

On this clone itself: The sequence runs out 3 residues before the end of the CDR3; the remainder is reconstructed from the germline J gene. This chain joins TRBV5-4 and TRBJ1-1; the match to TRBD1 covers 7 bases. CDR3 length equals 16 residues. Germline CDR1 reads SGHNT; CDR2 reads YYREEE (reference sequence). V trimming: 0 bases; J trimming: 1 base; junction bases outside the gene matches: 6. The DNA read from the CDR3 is TGTGCCAGCAGCTTGGGACAGGGTGAGGCGAACACTGAA. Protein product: CASSLGQGEANTE. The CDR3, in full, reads CASSLGQGEANTEAFF.

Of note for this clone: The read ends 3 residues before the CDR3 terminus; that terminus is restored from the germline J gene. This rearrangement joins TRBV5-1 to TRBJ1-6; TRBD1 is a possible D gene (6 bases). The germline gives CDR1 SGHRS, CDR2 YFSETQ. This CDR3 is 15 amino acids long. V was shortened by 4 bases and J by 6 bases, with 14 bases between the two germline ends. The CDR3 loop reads CASSAGVPPNSPLHF. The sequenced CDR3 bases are TGCGCCAGCAGCGCAGGGGTACCGCCTAATTCACCC. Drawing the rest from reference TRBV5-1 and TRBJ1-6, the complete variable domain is KAGVTQTPRYLIKTRGQQVTLSCSPISGHRSVSWYQQTPGQGLQFLFEYFSETQRNKGNFPGRFSGRQFSNSRSEMNVSTLELGDSALYLCASSAGVPPNSPLHFGNGTRLTVT.

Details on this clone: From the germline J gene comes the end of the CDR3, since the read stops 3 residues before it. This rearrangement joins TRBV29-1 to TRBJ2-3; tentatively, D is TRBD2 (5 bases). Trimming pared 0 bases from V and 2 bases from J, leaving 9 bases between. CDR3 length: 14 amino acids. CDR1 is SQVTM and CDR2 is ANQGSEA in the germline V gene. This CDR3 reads CSVEDILATDTQYF. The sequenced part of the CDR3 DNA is TGCAGCGTTGAAGATATTCTAGCCACAGATACG.